This T cell receptor beta chain was sequenced in a study of blood T cell repertoires in COVID-19. The wider study: Samples of COVID-19 (acute and convalescent) were obtained from the United States, Italy and Spain. T cells, B-cell-depleted T cells, or PBMCs provided the cDNA or gDNA that served as material.

V gave up 4 bases and J gave up 0 bases, with 8 bases separating them. From germline, CDR1 is SGDLS and CDR2 YYNGEE. The length of the CDR3 is 15 residues. Authors' processing steps: Amplifying reference gene primers gave estimates of nucleated cell counts. TCRdb's copy holds only in-frame clones and misses some; the assay was immunoSEQ multiplex PCR. V and J calls and clone size are copied from that table; D and trimming were computed from the DNA. The repertoire includes approximately 140,000 clones, more than 75% of them detected once, and roughly 15% sits in the top ten. The rearrangement uses TRBV9 and TRBJ2-6, with D tentatively TRBD1 (5 bases). Sample: peripheral blood. The sequence was obtained from a human donor with acute or convalescent COVID-19. The donor label of this sample is uncertain. CDR3 residues: CASSLTDSGANVLTF. The CDR3 region has the DNA TGTGCCAGCAGCCTGACAGACTCTGGGGCCAACGTCCTGACTTTC.